This entry lists 9 T cell receptor beta chains sequenced from one sample in a study of T cell changes during pregnancy in multiple sclerosis. Clones were read by immunoSEQ multiplex PCR, and TCRdb kept only the in-frame ones, dropping some. Among 70,000 to 90,000 clones listed, about 93% were seen once. The specimen comprised peripheral blood, sampled in the first trimester of pregnancy. These receptors all come from a female donor with multiple sclerosis, enrolled in a pregnancy study.

The chain combines TRBV7-9 with TRBJ1-4; D may be TRBD1 (6 bases). Germline V gene lookup returns CDR1 SEHNR and CDR2 FQNEAQ (reference sequence). The CDR3 runs 15 residues. V lost 3 bases and J lost 4, with 12 bases in between. CDR3 in amino acids: CASSFPGDGNEKLFF. Written as DNA, the CDR3 is TGTGCCAGCAGCTTCCCAGGGGACGGTAATGAAAAACTGTTTTTT.

V is TRBV2 and J is TRBJ1-5, with 8 bases fitting TRBD1. V gave up 7 bases and J gave up 5 bases; unmatched junction bases: 10. CDR1 is SNHLY and CDR2 is FYNNEI in the germline V gene. The CDR3 runs 15 residues. The CDR3 loop is CASKPGGRIDQPQHF. CDR3 nucleotides: TGTGCCAGCAAGCCAGGGGGCAGGATCGATCAGCCCCAGCATTTT. The whole variable domain, remainder taken from reference TRBV2 and TRBJ1-5, is EPEVTQTPSHQVTQMGQEVILRCVPISNHLYFYWYRQILGQKVEFLVSFYNNEISEKSEIFDDQFSVERPDGSNFTLKIRSTKLEDSAMYFCASKPGGRIDQPQHFGDGTRLSIL.

The genes are TRBV19 and TRBJ2-2; 7 nucleotides agree with TRBD1. V lost 5 bases and J lost 11; bases outside the gene matches: 8. Germline V gives CDR1 LNHDA, CDR2 SQIVND (reference sequence). CDR3 length: 13 amino acids. CDR3 amino acids: CASSSTGALELFF. The CDR3, as DNA: TGTGCCAGTAGTTCCACAGGGGCTCTCGAGCTGTTTTTT.

In this sample, this clone turned up once. V and J are TRBV7-2 and TRBJ2-7; a weak D match, TRBD2 (6 bases). V shed 4 bases and J shed 6 bases, with 19 bases lying between them. CDR1 is SGHTA, CDR2 FQGNSA, per germline. CDR3 size: 15 residues. The CDR3 loop reads CASSSSSGTFGEQYF. DNA for the CDR3: TGTGCCAGCAGCTCTTCATCCGGGACTTTCGGCGAGCAGTACTTC.

The rearrangement uses TRBV5-4 and TRBJ2-1; 8 bases map to TRBD2. Germline V lookup: CDR1 SGHNT, CDR2 YYREEE (reference sequence). The CDR3 sequence is 15 residues long. With V trimmed by 0 bases and J by 4 bases, 3 bases remained unmatched. The DNA of the CDR3 is TGTGCCAGCAGCTTGGATAGCGGGAATTACAATGAGCAGTTCTTC. Translation gives CASSLDSGNYNEQFF.

Notes on this clone: A read error may produce the germline difference seen at one junction end. The chain recombines TRBV18 with TRBJ2-7, with 9 bases aligning to TRBD1. The CDR3 has 13 amino acids. Looked up from germline, CDR1 is KGHSH and CDR2 is LQKENI. DNA of the CDR3: TGTGCCACCTCAACAGGGGGCGGCTACGAGCAGTACTTC. It translates to CATSTGGGYEQYF. Drawing the rest from reference TRBV18 and TRBJ2-7, the complete variable domain is NAGVMQNPRHLVRRRGQEARLRCSPMKGHSHVYWYRQLPEEGLKFMVYLQKENIIDESGMPKERFSAEFPKEGPSILRIQQVVRGDSAAYFCATSTGGGYEQYFGPGTRLTVT.

This clone appeared once. With a much larger clone just one base away, this may be a read error. This chain links TRBV27 with TRBJ1-2; a weak D match, TRBD1 (6 bases). Germline V gene data show CDR1 as MNHEY and CDR2 as SMNVEV (reference sequence). The CDR3 is 13 residues long. The V end was cut by 6 bases, the J end by 7 bases, with 15 bases between. This CDR3 reads CASSFTGMGGYTF. Here the CDR3 DNA reads TGTGCCAGCAGCTTTACAGGGATGGGTGGCTACACCTTC.

This rearrangement joins TRBV27 to TRBJ2-1, with 7 positions matching TRBD1. The CDR3 covers 18 residues. Germline values: CDR1 MNHEY, CDR2 SMNVEV (reference sequence). The junction had 13 bases not matched to a gene; V was cut back by 2 bases and J by 3 bases. This chain's CDR3 is CASSLGGPGQSNYNEQFF. CDR3 bases: TGTGCCAGCAGTTTAGGGGGTCCGGGACAGAGTAACTACAATGAGCAGTTCTTC.

The chain is built from TRBV28 and TRBJ2-2; 14 bases line up with TRBD2. CDR3 length: 18 amino acids. Germline CDR1 and CDR2: MDHEN and SYDVKM. The J segment lost 1 base and the V segment lost 8 bases, leaving 9 bases of the junction unmatched. The CDR3 region is CASRKGLAGVVNTGELFF. DNA for the CDR3: TGTGCCAGCCGAAAGGGACTAGCGGGAGTCGTGAACACCGGGGAGCTGTTTTTT. Based on the CDR3 plus reference TRBV28 and TRBJ2-2, the full variable domain is DVKVTQSSRYLVKRTGEKVFLECVQDMDHENMFWYRQDPGLGLRLIYFSYDVKMKEKGDIPEGYSVSREKKERFSLILESASTNQTSMYLCASRKGLAGVVNTGELFFGEGSRLTVL.